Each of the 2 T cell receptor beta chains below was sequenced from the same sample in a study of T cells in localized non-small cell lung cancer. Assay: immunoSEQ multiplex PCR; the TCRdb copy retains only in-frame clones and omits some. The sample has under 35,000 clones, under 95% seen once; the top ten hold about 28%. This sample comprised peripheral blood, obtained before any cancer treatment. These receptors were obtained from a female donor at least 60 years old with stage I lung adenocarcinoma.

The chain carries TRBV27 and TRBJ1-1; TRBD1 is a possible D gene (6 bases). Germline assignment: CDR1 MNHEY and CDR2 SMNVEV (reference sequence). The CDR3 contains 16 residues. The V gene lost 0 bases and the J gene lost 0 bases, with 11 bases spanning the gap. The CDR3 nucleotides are TGTGCCAGCAGTTTATCCCCCGGGACATTGAACACTGAAGCTTTCTTT. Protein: CASSLSPGTLNTEAFF.

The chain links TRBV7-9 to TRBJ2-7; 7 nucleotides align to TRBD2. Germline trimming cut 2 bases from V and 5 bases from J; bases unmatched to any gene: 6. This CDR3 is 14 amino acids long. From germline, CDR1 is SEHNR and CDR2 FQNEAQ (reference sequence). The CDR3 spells CASSLRTRSNEQYF. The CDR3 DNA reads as TGTGCCAGCAGCTTACGGACTAGAAGTAACGAGCAGTACTTC.